The present T cell receptor beta chain was sequenced within a study of post-analysis software for immune sequencing data (dated by TCRdb to the mid-2010s). As for the study more broadly: Relapsing-remitting, secondary progressive and progressive-relapsing multiple sclerosis were recorded as disease courses, and subtype annotation was lacking for some patients. The multiple sclerosis patient repertoires were compared with 10 to 12 previously published healthy control repertoires from donors aged roughly 6 to 27 years. A subset of samples was prepared in parallel using single-end sample barcoding, then pooled and co-amplified after Illumina adapter ligation. What the work shows at the level of the full study, not this receptor alone: Roughly 5 TRBV segments, including TRBV5-6, TRBV5-1 and TRBV20-1, were significantly more frequent in patients than controls. Significantly lower normalized Chao1 diversity was found in multiple sclerosis patients than in controls, suggesting substantial peripheral T-cell clonal expansion. The control group was slightly older than the multiple sclerosis patient group. Strong co-clustering of samples prepared in the same batch was shown by direct clustering with F measure, prompting a batch-effect correction.

A word on this clonotype: The clone's antigen remains unknown. One end of the junction fails to match germline, which may point to a read error.

To demonstrate the VDJtools post-analysis software, TCR beta repertoires were profiled from the peripheral blood of more than 10 young patients with multiple sclerosis. The multiple sclerosis patients were children and adolescents between about 6 and 16 years of age. Receptor amplification or capture employed PCR. This sample was sequenced with an Illumina HiSeq 2500. Unique molecular identifiers were incorporated into TCR beta cDNA libraries to reduce PCR and sequencing biases. Roughly 0.5 million cDNA molecules were obtained per 1 to 10 million input T cells, so each molecule approximated one T cell. The patient libraries were prepared and sequenced with the same protocol used for the earlier healthy control dataset. Within a given batch, samples were prepared together, multiplexed and sequenced on the same HiSeq lane. The authors' pipeline ran thus. Raw barcoded reads were processed with MIGEC, discarding single-read molecular identifier groups before consensus assembly and CDR3 extraction. VDJtools was used for post-analysis of the clonotype tables, with diversity normalized by down-sampling every dataset to the smallest sample size. Repertoire overlap clustering matched CDR3 amino acid but not nucleotide sequences to correct batch-related cross-sample contamination. The raw public reads went through TCRdb reprocessing: fastp at Q25, MiXCR clone calling, in-frame beta chains kept. Each entry merges the rows of one CDR3 protein and shows their most common DNA and genes. Here the V and J calls rest on TCRdb's processing, not on the authors' analysis. The sample data list about 430,000 distinct CDR3 sequences, and approximately 37% of these were observed just once. The ten biggest clones cover roughly 8.2% of the sample.

The germline V gene encodes CDR1 LGHDT and CDR2 YNNKEL (reference sequence). The CDR3, from cysteine to phenylalanine, totals 16 residues. Left in the record is the CDR3 DNA by itself, 48 bases read in frame from the first base. This chain is built from TRBV3-1 and TRBJ1-4, with 8 central nucleotides matching TRBD1. The material sequenced was blood. The clonotype was recovered from a girl aged 2 to 9 with multiple sclerosis. The base sequence is TGTGCCAGTAGCCAAGTTGCCAGGGGGCCGGATGAAAAACTGTTTTTT. It translates to CASSQVARGPDEKLFF.